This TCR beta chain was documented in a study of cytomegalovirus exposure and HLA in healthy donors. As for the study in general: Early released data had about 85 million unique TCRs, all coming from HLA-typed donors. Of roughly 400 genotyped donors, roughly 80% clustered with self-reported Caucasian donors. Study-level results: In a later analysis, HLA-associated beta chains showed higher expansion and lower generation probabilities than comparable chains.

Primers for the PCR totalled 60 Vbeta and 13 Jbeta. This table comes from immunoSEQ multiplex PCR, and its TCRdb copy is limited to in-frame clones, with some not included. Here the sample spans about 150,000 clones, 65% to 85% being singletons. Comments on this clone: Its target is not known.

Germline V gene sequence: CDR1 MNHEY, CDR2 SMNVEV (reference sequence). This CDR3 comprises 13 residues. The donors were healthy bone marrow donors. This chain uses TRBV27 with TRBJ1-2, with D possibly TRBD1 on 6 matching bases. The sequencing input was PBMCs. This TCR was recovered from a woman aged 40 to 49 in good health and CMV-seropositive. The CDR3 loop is CVAGARTNYGYTF. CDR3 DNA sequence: TGTGTAGCAGGGGCTCGAACTAACTATGGCTACACCTTC.